This is a list of T cell receptor beta chains from one sample in a study of OX40 agonist ivuxolimab in advanced cancers. Assay: immunoSEQ multiplex PCR; the TCRdb copy retains only in-frame clones and omits some. The sample has fewer than 45,000 clones, around 80% seen once. This specimen consisted of CD4+ or CD8+ T cells sorted from blood, obtained in a trial of the OX40 agonist ivuxolimab. These receptors all stem from an adult with an advanced solid tumor such as melanoma, head and neck, liver or kidney cancer. The CDR3 runs from the conserved cysteine through the conserved F or W. The order of the fields is clone size, D gene, V gene, J gene, CDR3 protein, CDR3 DNA. D genes are given only for firm matches. Size tells how often a clone was seen (once, few, many) or the class of an expanded clone, and some rows leave it out.

>.|TRBD2|TRBV30|TRBJ2-1
CAWRSGSVYNEQFF
TGTGCCTGGAGAAGCGGGAGTGTATACAATGAGCAGTTCTTC
>.|.|TRBV6-1|TRBJ2-7
CASWWTYEQYF
TGTGCCAGCTGGTGGACCTACGAGCAGTACTTC
>.|.|TRBV7-2|TRBJ2-5
CASSEGLGGGSQYF
TGTGCCAGCAGTGAGGGACTTGGGGGTGGGAGCCAGTACTTC
>.|TRBD2|TRBV15|TRBJ2-1
CASRASGSDEQFF
TGTGCCTCACGCGCTAGCGGGTCCGATGAGCAGTTCTTC
>.|TRBD2|TRBV13|TRBJ2-1
CASSLSAAGGLGNEQFF
TGTGCCAGCAGCTTAAGTGCGGCGGGAGGTCTCGGGAATGAGCAGTTCTTC
>once|TRBD1|TRBV4-1|TRBJ1-5
CASSQINRGRRGNQPQHF
TGCGCCAGCAGCCAAATAAACAGGGGGCGCAGGGGCAATCAGCCCCAGCATTTT
>.|.|TRBV6-1|TRBJ1-2
CASSEMNRGSGGYTF
TGTGCCAGCAGTGAAATGAACCGGGGTTCGGGGGGCTACACCTTC
>once|TRBD1|TRBV5-4|TRBJ2-2
CASSLVGRGRGELFF
TGTGCCAGCAGCTTGGTTGGCAGGGGGCGTGGGGAGCTGTTTTTT
>.|.|TRBV7-2|TRBJ2-5
CASSNYRGASETQYF
TGTGCCAGCAGCAATTACCGGGGCGCATCGGAGACCCAGTACTTC
>.|.|TRBV11-3|TRBJ2-1
CASSFQAPDEQFF
TGTGCCAGCAGCTTTCAGGCTCCCGATGAGCAGTTCTTC
>.|.|TRBV18|TRBJ2-2
CATVLDTHNTGELFF
TGTGCCACCGTGCTAGACACACACAACACCGGGGAGCTGTTTTTT
>.|.|TRBV11-2|TRBJ1-5
CASSGGRSSQPQHF
TGTGCCAGCAGCGGGGGTCGGTCGAGTCAGCCCCAGCATTTT
>few|.|TRBV4-2|TRBJ1-6
CASSFGQGDSPLHF
TGTGCCAGCAGCTTTGGCCAGGGCGATTCACCCCTCCACTTT
>.|.|TRBV4-1|TRBJ2-2
CASRIQGSGELFF
TGCGCCAGCAGGATACAGGGTTCCGGGGAGCTGTTTTTT
>.|.|TRBV14|TRBJ2-7
CASSQAYEQYF
TGTGCCAGCAGCCAAGCCTACGAGCAGTACTTC
>few|.|TRBV4-1|TRBJ1-2
CASSQPRQNYGYTF
TGCGCCAGCAGCCAACCTAGACAGAACTATGGCTACACCTTC
>.|.|TRBV5-4|TRBJ2-1
CASSFGGNEQFF
TGTGCCAGCAGCTTTGGGGGCAATGAGCAGTTCTTC
>.|.|TRBV19|TRBJ2-7
CASSGGTGYYEQYF
TGTGCCAGTAGTGGTGGAACGGGGTACTACGAGCAGTACTTC
>.|.|TRBV30|TRBJ2-7
CAWTRQGPYEQYF
TGTGCCTGGACCCGGCAGGGACCCTACGAGCAGTACTTC
>.|.|TRBV14|TRBJ2-1
CASSQDLLQRVQFF
TGTGCCAGCAGCCAAGATCTTCTGCAGCGGGTGCAGTTCTTC
>.|.|TRBV5-1|TRBJ1-5
CASSLGVPKLAQHF
TGCGCCAGCAGCTTGGGGGTACCCAAGTTGGCCCAGCATTTT
>few|.|TRBV7-9|TRBJ2-7
CASSIGASQSEQYF
TGTGCCAGCAGTATTGGAGCTAGCCAGTCAGAGCAGTACTTC
>once|.|TRBV6-5|TRBJ1-2
CASSGRADGYTF
TGTGCCAGCAGTGGACGGGCAGATGGCTACACCTTC
>.|.|TRBV4-1|TRBJ1-1
CASSTAGSAEAFF
TGCGCCAGCAGCACGGCAGGGAGCGCTGAAGCTTTCTTT
>.|.|TRBV19|TRBJ2-1
CASSMGRSSYNEQFF
TGTGCCAGTAGTATGGGGCGGAGCTCCTACAATGAGCAGTTCTTC
>.|TRBD1|TRBV7-2|TRBJ1-5
CASSLEGQGTTRYNQPQHF
TGTGCCAGCAGCTTAGAGGGACAGGGTACGACTCGCTACAATCAGCCCCAGCATTTT
>.|TRBD2|TRBV28|TRBJ2-2
CASSPRASSGRYDGELFF
TGTGCCAGCAGTCCCAGGGCGAGTAGCGGGAGATATGACGGGGAGCTGTTTTTT
>.|.|TRBV6-5|TRBJ2-7
CASSLTGLSSYEQYF
TGTGCCAGCAGCCTCACAGGGTTAAGCTCCTACGAGCAGTACTTC
>.|.|TRBV4-3|TRBJ2-7
CASSQDLRDEQYF
TGCGCCAGCAGCCAAGATTTGCGGGACGAGCAGTACTTC